This TCR beta chain was captured by sequencing in a study of T cell responses to AZD1222 COVID-19 vaccine. Background on the study: Second-dose groups at about 4 or about 12 weeks were pooled.

Regarding this clone: Its antigen is undetermined.

Libraries were prepared by immunoSEQ multiplex PCR; TCRdb keeps only in-frame clonotypes and omits some of them. The profile covers approximately 150,000 clones, with less than 95% appearing a single time and approximately 2.8% taken by the ten largest. Per germline, CDR1 LGHNA and CDR2 YNFKEQ. This CDR3 comprises 17 residues. J lost 3 bases, V lost 3 bases, and 13 bases had no gene match. Findings and limits, study-wide: Once two AZD1222 doses were given, Spike-specific TCR breadth and depth went up. Donors, mostly white British, included more females; clonal diversity was possibly underestimated.

The material was peripheral blood, obtained on day 0 of AZD1222 vaccination. This sequence joins TRBV4-2 and TRBJ2-5; 7 nucleotides align to TRBD2. This receptor was taken from an adult in good health. CDR3 residues: CASSQGLGLVGKETQYF. The CDR3 bases are TGTGCCAGCAGCCAGGGTCTTGGACTAGTCGGGAAAGAGACCCAGTACTTC.